These 8 T cell receptor beta chains were sequenced from one sample in a study of cytomegalovirus exposure and HLA in healthy donors (dated 2017 in TCRdb). Library prep was done by the immunoSEQ multiplex PCR assay. A mixture of 60 forward primers for TCR Vbeta segments and 13 reverse primers for TCR Jbeta segments was used in the multiplex PCR. The source is immuneACCESS, and TCRdb retained only in-frame sequences with V and J called. Part of the clones is not carried over; for the studies checked, unresolved V genes explain less than half of this, and the remainder is unexplained. The sample table holds 150,000 to 180,000 clones, of which approximately 80% were seen once. The ten most abundant clones make up over 5% of the sample. Specimen: PBMCs. All receptors derive from a woman aged 40 to 50 in good health and CMV-seropositive.

This clone turned up a few times. The chain joins TRBV5-4 to TRBJ2-6, with D possibly TRBD2 on 5 matching bases. CDR3 length equals 15 residues. The V end was cut by 1 base, the J end by 1 base, with 6 bases between. Germline CDR1 reads SGHNT; CDR2 reads YYREEE (reference sequence). The CDR3 coding sequence is TGTGCCAGCAGCTTGAGACTATCTGGGGCCAACGTCCTGACTTTC. Protein product: CASSLRLSGANVLTF. Full variable domain (outside the CDR3, taken from reference TRBV5-4 and TRBJ2-6): ETGVTQSPTHLIKTRGQQVTLRCSSQSGHNTVSWYQQALGQGPQFIFQYYREEENGRGNFPPRFSGLQFPNYSSELNVNALELDDSALYLCASSLRLSGANVLTFGAGSRLTVL.

On this clone itself: In this CDR3 the conserved last residue, phenylalanine or tryptophan, is missing, so a read error is likely. No DNA is shown, since the ends of the CDR3 on it are uncertain; the CDR3 is the one TCRdb lists. This chain connects TRBV11-1 to TRBJ2-7; the table's D call, TRBD1, has no DNA check behind it. The CDR3 length equals 13 residues, ends included. Germline V lookup: CDR1 SGHAT, CDR2 FQDESV (reference sequence). CDR3 sequence: CASSLDTGLYPSL.

This clone was recorded at least ten times. DNA for the CDR3: TGTGCCAGCAGCTTTGGTCAGTCCTACGAGCAGTACTTC. Translated, it gives CASSFGQSYEQYF. The rearrangement links TRBV7-9 to TRBJ2-7; D is undetermined. The CDR3 contains 13 residues. Germline CDR1 is SEHNR and CDR2 is FQNEAQ (reference sequence). V shed 3 bases and J shed 1 base, with 7 bases lying between them.

Only a few counts were recorded for this clone. The chain combines TRBV30 with TRBJ1-5, with D possibly matching TRBD1 (5 bases). The germline V and J ends were trimmed by 0 bases and 4 bases, with 10 bases remaining between them. CDR1 and CDR2 (germline): GTSNPN, SVGIG (reference sequence). This CDR3 comprises 14 residues. The DNA of the CDR3 is TGTGCCTGGAGTGTAGGGGTTGGGAATCAGCCCCAGCATTTT. It yields the protein CAWSVGVGNQPQHF.

The chain carries TRBV19 and TRBJ1-1; D gene unclear. Trimming removed 0 bases at V and 11 bases at J, with 13 bases between. Per germline, CDR1 LNHDA and CDR2 SQIVND (reference sequence). The CDR3 runs to 13 residues. Written as DNA, the CDR3 is TGTGCCAGTAGTATAGAAACTTCAAGTTGGGCTTTCTTT. It codes for CASSIETSSWAFF.

The rearrangement joins TRBV6-1 to TRBJ1-4, with D possibly being TRBD1 (5 bases). Germline CDR1 and CDR2: MNHNS and SASEGT. With 0 bases removed from V and 11 bases from J, the gap between germline ends came to 10 bases. The CDR3 is 13 amino acids. Written as DNA, the CDR3 is TGTGCCAGCAGTGAAGCCCGGGGGGACAAACTGTTTTTT. Its translation: CASSEARGDKLFF.

V is TRBV7-8 and J is TRBJ2-7; 7 bases line up with TRBD2. The CDR3 spans 18 residues. The J segment lost 2 bases and the V segment lost 0 bases, leaving 13 bases of the junction unmatched. The germline V gene has CDR1 SGHVS and CDR2 FQNEAQ. In nucleotides, the CDR3 is TGTGCCAGCAGCTTAGCTACCACCCTAGCGGAGGGAGCCTACGAGCAGTACTTC. Residues: CASSLATTLAEGAYEQYF.

Only one count was recorded for this clone. The chain carries TRBV9 and TRBJ2-3, with 8 bases aligning to TRBD2. Looked up from germline, CDR1 is SGDLS and CDR2 is YYNGEE. V dropped 0 bases and J dropped 0; count of bases not matched to a gene: 12. The CDR3 extends over 19 amino acids. CDR3 coding DNA: TGTGCCAGCAGCGTAGTGGGCAGCGGGAGAACCACCAGCACAGATACGCAGTATTTT. Encoded protein: CASSVVGSGRTTSTDTQYF.